This T cell receptor (beta chain) was recorded in a study of cytomegalovirus exposure and HLA in healthy donors. Study-wide context: Earlier, 100 million to 120 million unique TCR beta sequences were recovered from around 190 million T cells by an analysis.

In the PCR, 60 Vbeta and 13 Jbeta primers were used. Sequencing was performed with immunoSEQ multiplex PCR; in TCRdb, only in-frame clones are kept and a portion is missing. Of approximately 190,000 clones in the sample, roughly 13% are singletons; the top ten hold 7.5% to 10%. As concerns this clone: Its antigen is still unknown.

Notes on the study in general: Most TCR beta V segments were productive about 87% or about 30% of the time in an earlier analysis. Beyond CMV serostatus, there was no information to go on about immune exposure.

The sequence was collected from a man in his fifties or sixties in good health and CMV-seropositive. The source material was PBMCs.

The CDR3 loop reads CASSSRLAGGQTQYF. The CDR3 region has the DNA TGTGCCAGCAGCTCTCGACTAGCGGGGGGACAGACCCAGTACTTC. The chain combines TRBV7-2 with TRBJ2-5; 13 bases are shared with TRBD2. The junction had 5 bases not matched to a gene; V was cut back by 4 bases and J by 6 bases. This CDR3 has 15 amino acids. Germline assignment: CDR1 SGHTA and CDR2 FQGNSA.